This T cell receptor beta chain came from a study of T cells of healthy individuals. One entry per CDR3 protein results from TCRdb running MiXCR on the 5' RACE reads. The table has tens of thousands of distinct CDR3 sequences, 16% seen once; the top ten hold around 5%. Only a few counts were recorded for this clonotype. CDR1 and CDR2 (germline): MNHNS, SASEGT. The CDR3 sequence is 12 residues long. The trim removed 8 bases at V and 8 bases at J, leaving 5 bases unmatched. The chain has TRBV6-1 and TRBJ1-1; 10 positions agree with TRBD1. The source of this sequence is a human donor in good health. CDR3: CASARGQGEAFF. The CDR3 DNA is TGTGCCAGCGCGCGGGGACAGGGGGAAGCTTTCTTT.